Each of the 26 T cell receptor beta chains below was sequenced from the same sample in a study of spatial heterogeneity in lung cancer. Their specific antigens are unknown. Regarding the study as a whole: The study found that expanded intratumoral alpha and beta TCR counts tracked tumor mutation counts.

TCRdb re-analysed the 5' RACE reads in MiXCR, keeping a single row per CDR3 protein. The repertoire includes fewer than 7,000 distinct CDR3 sequences, around 7.7% of them detected once, and 25% to 30% sits in the top ten. This sample's time point: sample taken at primary tumor resection. Sequenced material: lung tumor tissue, taken at surgery. The source of these receptors is a female donor with early-stage non-small cell lung cancer.

Ten or more counts support this clonotype. The chain uses TRBV7-9 and TRBJ2-1; TRBD2 is a possible D gene (6 bases). V lost 4 bases and J 3 bases, leaving 13 bases between the germline ends. The CDR3 is 15 residues long. CDR1 is SEHNR and CDR2 is FQNEAQ in the germline V gene (reference sequence). CDR3 sequence: CASSSPGTGYNEQFF. CDR3 nucleotides: TGTGCCAGCAGCTCTCCCGGGACTGGCTACAATGAGCAGTTCTTC.

V and J are TRBV12-3 or TRBV12-4 and TRBJ2-3; possibly TRBD1 for D (6 bases). Trimming removed 0 bases at V and 1 base at J, with 14 bases between. The CDR3 consists of 17 residues. CDR3 sequence reads: CASSLAPGAGGTDTQYF. The CDR3, as DNA: TGTGCCAGCAGTTTAGCGCCAGGGGCCGGAGGCACAGATACGCAGTATTTT.

This clonotype was seen at least ten times. CDR3 amino acids: CSSGQNYNEQFF. The CDR3 DNA is TGCAGCTCGGGACAGAACTACAATGAGCAGTTCTTC. The chain combines TRBV29-1 with TRBJ2-1; 7 bases map to TRBD1. The germline gives CDR1 SQVTM, CDR2 ANQGSEA. The CDR3 sequence is 12 residues long. J was trimmed by 3 bases and V by 8 bases; bases with no gene match: 4.

This clonotype was counted between two and nine times. J is TRBJ1-1 and V is TRBV12-3 or TRBV12-4; the D gene is possibly TRBD1 (6 bases). This CDR3 region has 12 residues. V dropped 6 bases and J dropped 2 bases, with 7 bases sitting between them. The CDR3 protein is CASSRGNTEAFF. The CDR3 region has the DNA TGTGCCAGCAGCAGGGGTAACACTGAAGCTTTCTTT.

Ten or more counts support this clonotype. V is TRBV29-1 and J is TRBJ2-3, with 7 bases lining up with TRBD2. This CDR3 region has 16 residues. Germline loops: CDR1 SQVTM, CDR2 ANQGSEA. The V gene end was trimmed by 0 bases and the J gene end by 3 bases; junction bases not matched to a gene: 9. CDR3 protein: CSVEDRAGSGTDTQYF. The CDR3 region has the DNA TGCAGCGTTGAAGATCGAGCGGGGTCGGGGACAGATACGCAGTATTTT.

In its sample, this clonotype was seen many times. V gene TRBV20-1 combines with J gene TRBJ2-3; 13 nucleotides line up with TRBD2. CDR1 and CDR2 from the germline V gene are DFQATT and SNEGSKA (reference sequence). This CDR3 has 15 amino acids. Germline trimming cut 4 bases from V and 2 bases from J; bases unmatched to any gene: 3. For the CDR3, the DNA is TGCAGTGCTAAGGGACTAGCGGGGCACACAGATACGCAGTATTTT. Translating gives CSAKGLAGHTDTQYF.

This clonotype was seen ten or more times. The chain combines TRBV20-1 with TRBJ2-2; 10 nucleotides agree with TRBD2. The CDR3 runs 16 residues. With 3 bases clipped from V and 5 bases from J, the junction kept 9 bases outside the gene matches. Germline V lookup: CDR1 DFQATT, CDR2 SNEGSKA (reference sequence). CDR3 in amino acids: CSARSERGGRTGELFF. The DNA for the CDR3 is TGCAGTGCTAGGTCTGAGCGGGGGGGCCGTACCGGGGAGCTGTTTTTT.

This clonotype was found many times. The rearrangement joins TRBV3-1 to TRBJ2-3; the D gene is possibly TRBD1 (5 bases). The CDR3 extends over 15 amino acids. CDR1 is LGHDT, CDR2 YNNKEL, per germline (reference sequence). Trimming removed 2 bases from V and 4 bases from J, with 13 bases in between. For the CDR3, the DNA is TGTGCCAGCAGCCAAACCTCAGGGTTCCCAGATACGCAGTATTTT. Translating gives CASSQTSGFPDTQYF.

This clonotype was picked up many times. This chain joins TRBV5-4 and TRBJ2-5; 8 bases are a match to TRBD2. CDR1 is SGHNT and CDR2 is YYREEE in the germline V gene (reference sequence). The CDR3 spans 16 residues. The ends lost 3 bases at V and 1 base at J; junction bases unmatched: 8. CDR3 sequence reads: CASSSPVAGSQETQYF. The CDR3 region has the DNA TGTGCCAGCAGCTCGCCAGTAGCGGGGAGCCAAGAGACCCAGTACTTC.

Within the sample, this clonotype is medium-sized. The CDR3 DNA sequence: TGTGCCAGCAGGACCACAGGGTCTGGTGGCTACACCTTC. It yields the protein CASRTTGSGGYTF. The gene calls are TRBV6-5 and TRBJ1-2, with D possibly TRBD1 on 6 matching bases. This CDR3 has 13 residues. CDR1 and CDR2 from the germline V gene are MNHEY and SVGAGI. V lost 6 bases and J 7 bases, leaving 15 bases between the germline ends.

This clonotype was seen ten or more times. The chain has TRBV4-3 and TRBJ1-1; D remains unclear. The CDR3 has 13 amino acids. Trimming cost V 0 bases and J 6 bases, with 8 bases left between them. From germline, CDR1 is LGHNA and CDR2 YSLEER. CDR3 protein: CASSQEAEAEAFF. The CDR3 DNA follows: TGCGCCAGCAGCCAAGAGGCAGAGGCTGAAGCTTTCTTT.

This clonotype was detected ten times or more. This chain uses TRBV7-2 with TRBJ2-3, with 13 bases identical to TRBD2. CDR1 is SGHTA, CDR2 FQGNSA, per germline. Losses at the gene ends were 3 bases for V and 4 bases for J; bases not matched to a gene: 1. The CDR3 consists of 15 residues. The CDR3 here is CASSFGLAGADTQYF. The CDR3 DNA reads TGTGCCAGCAGCTTCGGACTAGCGGGAGCAGATACGCAGTATTTT. Looking up the rest from reference TRBV7-2 and TRBJ2-3 gives the full variable domain: GAGVSQSPSNKVTEKGKDVELRCDPISGHTALYWYRQSLGQGLEFLIYFQGNSAPDKSGLPSDRFSAERTGGSVSTLTIQRTQQEDSAVYLCASSFGLAGADTQYFGPGTRLTVL.

This clonotype was picked up many times. This chain uses TRBV6-5 with TRBJ2-3; D may be TRBD1 (6 bases). V lost 0 bases to trimming and J lost 0 bases, with 7 bases between them. The CDR3 is 15 residues long. Germline values: CDR1 MNHEY, CDR2 SVGAGI. The CDR3 nucleotides read TGTGCCAGCAGTTACTCGACAGGTAGCACAGATACGCAGTATTTT. It codes for CASSYSTGSTDTQYF.

J is TRBJ2-1 and V is TRBV20-1; the D is unclear. There are 12 residues in the CDR3. Trimming cost V 4 bases and J 6 bases, with 10 bases left between them. Per the germline V gene, CDR1 is DFQATT and CDR2 is SNEGSKA (reference sequence). The CDR3 spells CSATQTSNEQFF. The CDR3 DNA is TGCAGTGCTACCCAGACGTCCAATGAGCAGTTCTTC.

This clonotype is medium-sized within its sample. DNA of the CDR3: TGTGCCATCAGGACCAACATACGCACTGAAGCTTTCTTT. This translates into CAIRTNIRTEAFF. The chain is built from TRBV10-3 and TRBJ1-1; D unclear. V gave up 6 bases and J gave up 4 bases, with 12 bases separating them. The CDR3 runs to 13 residues. The germline CDR1 and CDR2 sequences are ENHRY and SYGVKD.

Many counts were recorded for this clonotype. Sequence at one end of the junction differs from germline and may be a read error. This chain links TRBV10-3 with TRBJ1-1, with D tentatively TRBD1 (6 bases). The CDR3 is 14 amino acids. Germline V gene data show CDR1 as ENHRY and CDR2 as SYGVKD. CDR3 loop: CATDNTGSNTEAFF. CDR3 bases: TGCGCGACAGATAATACAGGGTCGAACACTGAAGCTTTCTTT.

In this sample, this clonotype is medium-sized. The chain uses TRBV6-5 and TRBJ2-7, with D maybe TRBD2 (6 bases). The V end was cut by 5 bases, the J end by 3 bases, with 17 bases between. This CDR3 has 15 amino acids. Germline CDR1 is MNHEY and CDR2 is SVGAGI. This CDR3 is CASSRTGTGYYEQYF. The CDR3 coding sequence is TGTGCCAGCAGTCGTACCGGGACTGGGTACTACGAGCAGTACTTC.

This clonotype was picked up many times. The chain has TRBV23-1 and TRBJ2-4; the D is unclear. TRBV23-1 is known as an ORF, though its function is uncertain. The length of the CDR3 is 13 residues. Trimming left V 0 bases short and J 6 bases short, with 6 bases between. Written as DNA, the CDR3 is TGCGCCAGCAGTCAATCGCCGTCAAACATTCAGTACTTC. It is translated as CASSQSPSNIQYF.

This clonotype was observed many times. The rearrangement uses TRBV6-1 and TRBJ2-5; no firm D call. CDR1 is MNHNS, CDR2 SASEGT, per germline. The CDR3 is 14 amino acids. The V and J ends lost 2 bases and 2 bases respectively, with 9 bases between them. CDR3 coding DNA: TGTGCCAGCAGTGAAACGAACGTTCAAGAGACCCAGTACTTC. Its protein is CASSETNVQETQYF.

The V gene is TRBV7-6, the J gene TRBJ2-3; tentatively, D is TRBD1 (6 bases). Trimming left V 3 bases short and J 1 base short, with 11 bases between. Germline assignment: CDR1 SGHVS and CDR2 FNYEAQ. There are 15 residues in the CDR3. The CDR3, as DNA: TGTGCCAGCAGCTTTCAGGGGACGGGCACAGATACGCAGTATTTT. Translating it yields CASSFQGTGTDTQYF. The full variable domain, rest sourced from reference TRBV7-6 and TRBJ2-3, is GAGVSQSPRYKVTKRGQDVALRCDPISGHVSLYWYRQALGQGPEFLTYFNYEAQQDKSGLPNDRFSAERPEGSISTLTIQRTEQRDSAMYRCASSFQGTGTDTQYFGPGTRLTVL.

Many counts were recorded for this clonotype. The chain recombines TRBV5-4 with TRBJ2-2; TRBD1 agrees at 7 bases. V lost 6 bases to trimming and J lost 0 bases; unmatched junction nucleotides: 5. Germline V gives CDR1 SGHNT, CDR2 YYREEE (reference sequence). The CDR3 runs to 15 residues. CDR3 nucleotide sequence: TGTGCCAGCACCGAGGGGGCCTCGAACACCGGGGAGCTGTTTTTT. Residues: CASTEGASNTGELFF.

This clonotype was observed many times. V and J are TRBV4-1 and TRBJ2-2; D is ambiguous. V lost 5 bases, J lost 0 bases, and 10 bases lay in between. Germline V gene sequence: CDR1 MGHRA, CDR2 YSYEKL. The CDR3 is 15 amino acids. The CDR3 is CASSSGSANTGELFF. In DNA form, the CDR3 reads TGCGCCAGCAGCTCTGGGTCCGCGAACACCGGGGAGCTGTTTTTT.

This clonotype was picked up many times. The chain combines TRBV10-3 with TRBJ2-5; D gene ambiguous. Germline lookup yields CDR1 ENHRY and CDR2 SYGVKD. The CDR3 spans 12 residues. V lost 2 bases to trimming and J lost 5 bases, with 6 bases between them. CDR3 in DNA: TGTGCCATCAGTGAGGGGATGGAGACCCAGTACTTC. It specifies CAISEGMETQYF.

This clonotype is medium-sized. V and J are TRBV4-2 and TRBJ2-2; TRBD2 agrees at 9 bases. CDR1 is LGHNA and CDR2 is YNFKEQ in the germline V gene. J lost 2 bases, V lost 4 bases, and 5 bases had no gene match. This CDR3 spans 16 amino acids. The CDR3 coding sequence is TGTGCCAGCAGCCGTAGACTAGCGGATAACACCGGGGAGCTGTTTTTT. Translation: CASSRRLADNTGELFF.

The chain couples TRBV20-1 to TRBJ2-7; 12 nucleotides agree with TRBD2. The CDR3 totals 16 residues. V dropped 3 bases and J dropped 3; count of bases not matched to a gene: 9. Germline lookup yields CDR1 DFQATT and CDR2 SNEGSKA (reference sequence). The CDR3 bases are TGCAGTGCTAGTCGCCCGGGACTAGCGGGTATCTACGAGCAGTACTTC. Amino acid sequence: CSASRPGLAGIYEQYF.

This clonotype was observed many times. This chain links TRBV10-3 with TRBJ2-2; no firm D call. The V end lost 0 bases, the J end lost 1 base, and 3 bases lay between the germline ends. The CDR3 sequence is 14 residues long. CDR1 is ENHRY and CDR2 is SYGVKD in the germline V gene. CDR3 protein: CAISESRNTGELFF. The CDR3 coding sequence is TGTGCCATCAGTGAGTCCAGGAACACCGGGGAGCTGTTTTTT.